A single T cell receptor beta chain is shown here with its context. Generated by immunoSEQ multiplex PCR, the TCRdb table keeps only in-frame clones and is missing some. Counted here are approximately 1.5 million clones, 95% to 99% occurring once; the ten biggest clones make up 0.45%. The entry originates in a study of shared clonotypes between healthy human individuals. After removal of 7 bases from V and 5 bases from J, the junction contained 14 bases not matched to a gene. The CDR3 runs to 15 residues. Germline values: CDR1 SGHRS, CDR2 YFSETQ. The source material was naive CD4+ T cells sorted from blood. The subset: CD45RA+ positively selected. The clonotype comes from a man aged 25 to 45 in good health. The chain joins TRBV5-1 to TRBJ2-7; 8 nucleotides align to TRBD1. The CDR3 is CASAIPTGQGDEQYF. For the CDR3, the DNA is TGCGCCAGCGCAATACCAACAGGACAGGGCGACGAGCAGTACTTC.